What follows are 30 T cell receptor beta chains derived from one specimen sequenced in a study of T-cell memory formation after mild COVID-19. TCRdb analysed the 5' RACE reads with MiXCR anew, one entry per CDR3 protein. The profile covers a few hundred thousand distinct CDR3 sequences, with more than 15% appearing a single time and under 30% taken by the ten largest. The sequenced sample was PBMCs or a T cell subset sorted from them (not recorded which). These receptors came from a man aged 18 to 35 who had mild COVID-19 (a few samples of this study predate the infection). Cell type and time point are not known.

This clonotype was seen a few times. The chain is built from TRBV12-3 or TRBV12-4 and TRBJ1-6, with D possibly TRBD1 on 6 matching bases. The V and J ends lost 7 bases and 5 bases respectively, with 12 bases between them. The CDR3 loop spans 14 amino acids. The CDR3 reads CASKWGGHNSPLHF. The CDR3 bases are TGTGCCAGCAAATGGGGGGGGCATAATTCACCCCTCCACTTT.

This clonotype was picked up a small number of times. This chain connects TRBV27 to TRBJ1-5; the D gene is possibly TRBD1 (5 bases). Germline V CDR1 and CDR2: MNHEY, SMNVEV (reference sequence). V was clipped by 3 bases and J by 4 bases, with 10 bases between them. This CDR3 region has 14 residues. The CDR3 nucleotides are TGTGCCAGCAGTTTTGCAGGGTGGAATCAGCCCCAGCATTTT. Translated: CASSFAGWNQPQHF.

CDR3: CASSWTRQGEQFF. CDR3 DNA sequence: TGTGCCAGCAGTTGGACTAGGCAGGGTGAGCAGTTCTTC. V usage is TRBV7-8 and J usage is TRBJ2-1; 7 nucleotides agree with TRBD2. CDR1 SGHVS and CDR2 FQNEAQ come from the germline V gene. There are 13 residues in the CDR3. The trim removed 6 bases at V and 9 bases at J, leaving 8 bases unmatched.

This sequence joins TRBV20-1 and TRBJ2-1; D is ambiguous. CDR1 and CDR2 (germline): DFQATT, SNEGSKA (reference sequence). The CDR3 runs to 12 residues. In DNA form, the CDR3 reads TGCAGCGTCGCGAGCTCCTACAATGAGCAGTTCTTC. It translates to CSVASSYNEQFF.

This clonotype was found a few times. The CDR3 loop reads CASSLGRLAGEIADTQYF. The CDR3 nucleotides are TGTGCCAGCAGCTTAGGCCGACTAGCGGGGGAGATAGCAGATACGCAGTATTTT. V gene TRBV11-3 combines with J gene TRBJ2-3, with 12 bases identical to TRBD2. Germline V CDR1 and CDR2: SGHNT, YENEEA. There are 18 residues in the CDR3. After removal of 1 base from V and 4 bases from J, the junction contained 9 bases not matched to a gene.

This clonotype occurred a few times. This chain's CDR3 is CASSPYLNGAANTEAFF. CDR3 sequence (DNA): TGCGCCAGCAGCCCATATCTGAATGGGGCGGCGAACACTGAAGCTTTCTTT. The rearrangement uses TRBV5-1 and TRBJ1-1, with D possibly TRBD1 on 5 matching bases. V was clipped by 4 bases and J by 1 base, with 20 bases between them. This CDR3 region has 17 residues. Germline CDR1 SGHRS, CDR2 YFSETQ.

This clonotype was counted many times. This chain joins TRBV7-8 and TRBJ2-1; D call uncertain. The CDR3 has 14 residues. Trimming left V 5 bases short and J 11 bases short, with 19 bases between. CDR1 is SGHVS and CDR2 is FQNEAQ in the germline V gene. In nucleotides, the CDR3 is TGTGCCAGCAGCCAAGACGCCCTAGGGTATAAGCAGTTCTTC. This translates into CASSQDALGYKQFF.

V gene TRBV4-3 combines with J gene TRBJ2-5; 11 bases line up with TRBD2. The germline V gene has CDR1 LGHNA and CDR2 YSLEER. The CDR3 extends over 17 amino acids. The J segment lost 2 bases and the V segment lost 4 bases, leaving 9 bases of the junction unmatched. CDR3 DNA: TGCGCCAGCAGCCGAGATCATAGCGGGGGGGAACAAGAGACCCAGTACTTC. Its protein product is CASSRDHSGGEQETQYF.

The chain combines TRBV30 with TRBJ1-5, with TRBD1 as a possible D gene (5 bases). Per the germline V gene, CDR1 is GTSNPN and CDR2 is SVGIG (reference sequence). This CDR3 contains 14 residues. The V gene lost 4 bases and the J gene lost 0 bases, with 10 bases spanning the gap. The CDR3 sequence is CAWNRDGSNQPQHF. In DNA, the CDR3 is TGTGCCTGGAACCGGGACGGTAGCAATCAGCCCCAGCATTTT. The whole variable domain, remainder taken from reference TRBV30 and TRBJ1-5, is SQTIHQWPATLVQPVGSPLSLECTVEGTSNPNLYWYRQAAGRGLQLLFYSVGIGQISSEVPQNLSASRPQDRQFILSSKKLLLSDSGFYLCAWNRDGSNQPQHFGDGTRLSIL.

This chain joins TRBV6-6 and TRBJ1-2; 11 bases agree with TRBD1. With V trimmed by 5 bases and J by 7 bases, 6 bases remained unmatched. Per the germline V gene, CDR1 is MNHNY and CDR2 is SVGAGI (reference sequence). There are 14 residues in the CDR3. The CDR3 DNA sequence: TGTGCCAGCAGTCTCGGACAGGGGGCCCCTGGCTACACCTTC. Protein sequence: CASSLGQGAPGYTF.

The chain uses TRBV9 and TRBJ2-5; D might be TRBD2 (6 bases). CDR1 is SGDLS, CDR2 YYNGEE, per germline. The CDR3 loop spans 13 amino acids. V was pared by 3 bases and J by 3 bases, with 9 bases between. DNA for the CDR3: TGTGCCAGCAGCGGCATAGCGGAAGAGACCCAGTACTTC. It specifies CASSGIAEETQYF.

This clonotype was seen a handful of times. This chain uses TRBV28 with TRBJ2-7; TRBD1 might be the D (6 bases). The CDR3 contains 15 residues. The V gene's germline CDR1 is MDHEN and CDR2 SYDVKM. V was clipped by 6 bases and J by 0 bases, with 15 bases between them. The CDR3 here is CASSTYRALSYEQYV. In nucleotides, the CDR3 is TGTGCCAGCAGCACCTACAGGGCACTCTCCTACGAGCAGTACGTC.

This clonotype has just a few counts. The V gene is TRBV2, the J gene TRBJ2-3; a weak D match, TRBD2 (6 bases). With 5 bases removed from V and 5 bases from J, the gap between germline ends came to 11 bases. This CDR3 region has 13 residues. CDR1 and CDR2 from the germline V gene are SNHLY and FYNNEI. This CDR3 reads CASSPTRIDTQYF. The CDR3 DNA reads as TGTGCCAGCAGTCCGACTAGAATAGATACGCAGTATTTT.

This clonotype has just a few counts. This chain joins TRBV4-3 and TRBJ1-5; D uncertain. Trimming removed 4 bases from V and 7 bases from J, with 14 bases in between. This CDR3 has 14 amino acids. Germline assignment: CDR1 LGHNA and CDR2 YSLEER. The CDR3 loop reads CASSPASGYQPQHF. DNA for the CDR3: TGCGCCAGCAGCCCGGCGTCGGGGTACCAGCCCCAGCATTTT.

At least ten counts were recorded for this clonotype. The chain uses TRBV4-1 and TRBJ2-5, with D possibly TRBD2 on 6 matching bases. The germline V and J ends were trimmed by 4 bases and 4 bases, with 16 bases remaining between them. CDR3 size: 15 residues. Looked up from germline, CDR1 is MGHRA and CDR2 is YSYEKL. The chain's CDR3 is CASSPLGGSLETQYF. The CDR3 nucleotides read TGCGCCAGCAGCCCTTTGGGGGGTAGCCTAGAGACCCAGTACTTC.

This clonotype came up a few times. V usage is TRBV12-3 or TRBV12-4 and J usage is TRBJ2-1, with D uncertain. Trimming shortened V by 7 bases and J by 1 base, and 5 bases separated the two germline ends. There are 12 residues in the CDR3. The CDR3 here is CASTDSYNEQFF. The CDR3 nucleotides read TGTGCCAGCACGGATTCCTACAATGAGCAGTTCTTC.

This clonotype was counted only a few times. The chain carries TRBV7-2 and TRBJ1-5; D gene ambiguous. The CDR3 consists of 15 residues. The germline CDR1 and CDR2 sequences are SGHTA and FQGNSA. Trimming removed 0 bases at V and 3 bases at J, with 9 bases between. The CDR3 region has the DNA TGTGCCAGCAGCTTAGCATCGGGCAACAATCAGCCCCAGCATTTT. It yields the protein CASSLASGNNQPQHF.

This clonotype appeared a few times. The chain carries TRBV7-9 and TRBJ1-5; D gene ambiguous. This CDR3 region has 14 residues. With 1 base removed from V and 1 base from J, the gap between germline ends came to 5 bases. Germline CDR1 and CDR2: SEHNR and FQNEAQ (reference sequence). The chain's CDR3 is CASSLDGSNQPQHF. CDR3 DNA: TGTGCCAGCAGCTTAGATGGGAGCAATCAGCCCCAGCATTTT.

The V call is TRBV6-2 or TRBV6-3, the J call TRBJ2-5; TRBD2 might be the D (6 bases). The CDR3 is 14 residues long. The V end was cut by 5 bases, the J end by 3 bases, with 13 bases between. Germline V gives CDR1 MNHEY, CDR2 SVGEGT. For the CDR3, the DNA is TGTGCCAGCAGTAACCACGGCGGGGAAGAGACCCAGTACTTC. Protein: CASSNHGGEETQYF.

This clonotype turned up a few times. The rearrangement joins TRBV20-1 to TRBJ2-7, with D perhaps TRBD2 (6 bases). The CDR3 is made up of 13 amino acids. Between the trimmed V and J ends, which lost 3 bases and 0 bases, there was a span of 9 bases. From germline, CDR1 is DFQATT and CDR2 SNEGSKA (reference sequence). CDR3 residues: CSASGTLSYEQYF. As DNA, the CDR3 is TGCAGTGCTAGTGGGACTCTCTCCTACGAGCAGTACTTC.

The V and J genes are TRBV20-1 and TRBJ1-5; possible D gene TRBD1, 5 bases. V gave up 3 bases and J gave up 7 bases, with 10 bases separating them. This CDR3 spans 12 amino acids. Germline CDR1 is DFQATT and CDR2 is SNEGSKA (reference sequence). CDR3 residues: CSARGEFQPQHF. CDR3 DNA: TGCAGTGCTAGGGGGGAGTTCCAGCCCCAGCATTTT.

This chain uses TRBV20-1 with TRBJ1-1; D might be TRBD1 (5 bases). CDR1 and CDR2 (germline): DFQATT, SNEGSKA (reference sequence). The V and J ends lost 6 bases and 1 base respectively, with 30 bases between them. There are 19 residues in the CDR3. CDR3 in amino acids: CSAEGRERLSSSWNTEAFF. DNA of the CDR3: TGCAGTGCCGAGGGGAGGGAACGCTTAAGTTCCTCGTGGAACACTGAAGCTTTCTTT.

The CDR3 spells CASKGDNNQPQHF. The DNA for the CDR3 is TGTGCCAGCAAAGGCGACAATAATCAGCCCCAGCATTTT. The rearrangement links TRBV2 to TRBJ1-5, with D hard to call. Germline assignment: CDR1 SNHLY and CDR2 FYNNEI. V was cut by 7 bases and J by 4 bases, with 11 bases left in between. The CDR3 is 13 amino acids.

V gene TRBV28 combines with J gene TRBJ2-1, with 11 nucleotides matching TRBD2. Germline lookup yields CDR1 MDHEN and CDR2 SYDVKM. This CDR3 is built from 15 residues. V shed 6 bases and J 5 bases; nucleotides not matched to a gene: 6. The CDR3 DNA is TGTGCCAGCAGCTACGGACTAGCGGGCCACAATGAGCAGTTCTTC. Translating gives CASSYGLAGHNEQFF.

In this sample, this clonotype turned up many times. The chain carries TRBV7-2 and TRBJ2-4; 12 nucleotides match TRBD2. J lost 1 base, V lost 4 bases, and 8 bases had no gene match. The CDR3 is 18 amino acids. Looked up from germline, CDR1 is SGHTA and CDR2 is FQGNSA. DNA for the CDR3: TGTGCCAGCAGCTACGGACTAGCGGGAACACAGGCCAAAAACATTCAGTACTTC. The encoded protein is CASSYGLAGTQAKNIQYF.

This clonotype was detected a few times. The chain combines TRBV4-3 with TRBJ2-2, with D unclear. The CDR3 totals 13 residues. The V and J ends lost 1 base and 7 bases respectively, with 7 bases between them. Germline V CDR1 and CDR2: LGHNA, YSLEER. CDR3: CASSQGIFGELFF. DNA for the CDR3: TGCGCCAGCAGCCAAGGCATTTTCGGGGAGCTGTTTTTT.

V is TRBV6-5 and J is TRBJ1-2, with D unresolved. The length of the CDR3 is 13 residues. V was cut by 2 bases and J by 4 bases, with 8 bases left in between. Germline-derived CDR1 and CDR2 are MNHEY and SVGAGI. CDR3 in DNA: TGTGCCAGCAGTTACCGCATCCCCTATGGCTACACCTTC. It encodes CASSYRIPYGYTF.

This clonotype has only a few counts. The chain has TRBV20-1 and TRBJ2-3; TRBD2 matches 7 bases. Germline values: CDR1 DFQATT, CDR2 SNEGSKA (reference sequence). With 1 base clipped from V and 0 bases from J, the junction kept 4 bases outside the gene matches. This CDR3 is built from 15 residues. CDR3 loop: CSARVPAGSTDTQYF. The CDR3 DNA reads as TGCAGTGCTAGAGTTCCAGCGGGGAGCACAGATACGCAGTATTTT.

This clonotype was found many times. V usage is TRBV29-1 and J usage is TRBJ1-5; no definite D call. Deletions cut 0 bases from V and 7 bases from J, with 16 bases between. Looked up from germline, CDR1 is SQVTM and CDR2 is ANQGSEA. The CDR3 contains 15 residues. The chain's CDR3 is CSVEDRSQSRQPQHF. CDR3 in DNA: TGCAGCGTTGAAGATCGGTCACAGTCGAGGCAGCCCCAGCATTTT.

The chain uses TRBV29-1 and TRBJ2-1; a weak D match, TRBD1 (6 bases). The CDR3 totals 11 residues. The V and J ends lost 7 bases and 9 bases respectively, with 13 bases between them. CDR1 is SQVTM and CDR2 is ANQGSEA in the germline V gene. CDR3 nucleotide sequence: TGCAGCGCCTCTCAGGGGCGTGAGCAGTTCTTC. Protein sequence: CSASQGREQFF.